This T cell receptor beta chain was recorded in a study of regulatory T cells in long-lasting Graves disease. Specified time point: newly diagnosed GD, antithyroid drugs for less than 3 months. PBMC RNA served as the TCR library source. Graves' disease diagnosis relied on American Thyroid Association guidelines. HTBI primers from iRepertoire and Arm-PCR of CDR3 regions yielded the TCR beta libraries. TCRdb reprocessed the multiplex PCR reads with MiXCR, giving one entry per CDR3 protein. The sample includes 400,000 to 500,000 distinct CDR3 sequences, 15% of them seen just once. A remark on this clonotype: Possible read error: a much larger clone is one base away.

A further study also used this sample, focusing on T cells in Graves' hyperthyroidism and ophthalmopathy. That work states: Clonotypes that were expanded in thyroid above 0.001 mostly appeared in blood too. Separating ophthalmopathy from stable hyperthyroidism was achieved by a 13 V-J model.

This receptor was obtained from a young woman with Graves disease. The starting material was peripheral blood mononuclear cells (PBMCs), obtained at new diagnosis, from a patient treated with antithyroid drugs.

The CDR3 nucleotides are TGTGCCAGCAGTTTGGGACAGGTGTACAATGAGCAGTACTTC. Residues: CASSLGQVYNEQYF. The chain combines TRBV6-2 or TRBV6-3 with TRBJ2-7; 8 nucleotides agree with TRBD1. Per germline, CDR1 MNHEY and CDR2 SVGEGT. CDR3 size: 14 residues. V shed 4 bases, J shed 7 bases, and the junction held 9 bases outside the gene matches.